These 11 T cell receptor beta chains originate from one sample sequenced in a study of blood T cell repertoires in COVID-19. Data came from immunoSEQ multiplex PCR; TCRdb stores just in-frame clones and leaves some out. The repertoire holds approximately 50,000 clones, roughly 85% seen once, with about 6.5% in the top ten. The sequenced sample was peripheral blood. The receptors here all came from a man aged 55-75 years with acute or convalescent COVID-19.

This clone showed up just a few times. Here the CDR3 DNA reads TGTGCCAGCAGGCTAGGACTAGCGGGAGTCCACGAGCAGTACTTC. Protein sequence: CASRLGLAGVHEQYF. The chain uses TRBV2 and TRBJ2-7, with TRBD2 matching over 13 bases. The CDR3 covers 15 residues. The germline gives CDR1 SNHLY, CDR2 FYNNEI. V shed 6 bases, J shed 5 bases, and the junction held 7 bases outside the gene matches.

This sequence joins TRBV5-1 and TRBJ2-7; D possibly corresponds to TRBD1 (6 bases). The length of the CDR3 is 15 residues. Deletions cut 7 bases from V and 0 bases from J, with 17 bases between. The germline V gene encodes CDR1 SGHRS and CDR2 YFSETQ. Here the CDR3 reads CASAVGGHSSYEQYF. CDR3 DNA: TGCGCCAGCGCTGTAGGGGGACATTCCTCCTACGAGCAGTACTTC. Based on the CDR3 plus reference TRBV5-1 and TRBJ2-7, the full variable domain is KAGVTQTPRYLIKTRGQQVTLSCSPISGHRSVSWYQQTPGQGLQFLFEYFSETQRNKGNFPGRFSGRQFSNSRSEMNVSTLELGDSALYLCASAVGGHSSYEQYFGPGTRLTVT.

In this sample, this clone turned up once. This chain connects TRBV6-5 to TRBJ1-5, with D possibly TRBD1 on 5 matching bases. Germline V gene sequence: CDR1 MNHEY, CDR2 SVGAGI. This CDR3 spans 15 amino acids. V lost 7 bases, J lost 2 bases, and 15 bases lay in between. The CDR3 DNA reads as TGTGCCAGCACCCTGCGGTCCAGGGGCAATCAGCCCCAGCATTTT. Protein sequence: CASTLRSRGNQPQHF.

V gene TRBV19 combines with J gene TRBJ1-5; D gene ambiguous. The CDR3 has 16 residues. Germline values: CDR1 LNHDA, CDR2 SQIVND (reference sequence). V was clipped by 10 bases and J by 5 bases, with 24 bases between them. The CDR3 nucleotides are TGTGCCACTAAAGTGCCCGGATTTCGGACTGATCAGCCCCAGCATTTT. Residues: CATKVPGFRTDQPQHF.

The rearrangement links TRBV3-1 (or the pseudogene TRBV3-2) to TRBJ2-3, with TRBD2 identical over 12 bases. J lost 3 bases, V lost 3 bases, and 4 bases had no gene match. The CDR3 is 16 amino acids. Per germline, CDR1 LGHDT and CDR2 YNNKEL (reference sequence). Written as DNA, the CDR3 is TGTGCCAGCAGCCAGACTAGCGGGAGATTGACAGATACGCAGTATTTT. Its translation: CASSQTSGRLTDTQYF.

This clone was detected once. The chain is built from TRBV28 and TRBJ1-5, with D unclear. The CDR3 has 16 amino acids. Looked up from germline, CDR1 is MDHEN and CDR2 is SYDVKM. With 7 bases removed from V and 2 bases from J, the gap between germline ends came to 18 bases. The CDR3 protein is CASTAYRRLGNQPQHF. In DNA, the CDR3 is TGTGCCAGCACTGCCTACCGGCGGCTAGGCAATCAGCCCCAGCATTTT.

The chain joins TRBV9 to TRBJ2-1, with D uncertain. CDR1 is SGDLS and CDR2 is YYNGEE in the germline V gene. This CDR3 is 13 amino acids long. Deletions cut 0 bases from V and 3 bases from J, with 4 bases between. This CDR3 reads CASSVGVYNEQFF. Here the CDR3 DNA reads TGTGCCAGCAGCGTAGGAGTCTACAATGAGCAGTTCTTC.

CDR3 sequence: CASSRTRDSYQPQHF. As DNA, the CDR3 is TGTGCCAGCAGTCGAACTCGGGACAGTTATCAGCCCCAGCATTTT. The chain couples TRBV27 to TRBJ1-5; 7 bases line up with TRBD1. Germline lookup yields CDR1 MNHEY and CDR2 SMNVEV (reference sequence). Trimming removed 5 bases from V and 5 bases from J; junction bases left unmatched: 9. The CDR3 totals 15 residues.

CDR3 in DNA: TGCGCCAGCAGCCAAGTTCCTTACAGGGCTAAATGGGTTGACACTGAAGCTTTCTTT. This encodes CASSQVPYRAKWVDTEAFF. V and J are TRBV4-1 and TRBJ1-1; D is perhaps TRBD1 (6 bases). V shed 1 base and J shed 3 bases, with 24 bases lying between them. Germline-derived CDR1 and CDR2 are MGHRA and YSYEKL. The CDR3 has 19 amino acids.

This chain links TRBV4-2 with TRBJ2-6; no firm D call. The CDR3 extends over 15 amino acids. The V gene's germline CDR1 is LGHNA and CDR2 YNFKEQ. The V gene lost 2 bases and the J gene lost 0 bases, with 5 bases spanning the gap. The CDR3 spells CASSQSDSGANVLTF. CDR3 DNA: TGTGCCAGCAGCCAAAGCGACTCTGGGGCCAACGTCCTGACTTTC.

Only one count was recorded for this clone. The conserved phenylalanine or tryptophan is not found at the CDR3 terminus, so this likely reflects a read error. The DNA is left out, because the CDR3 cannot be placed on it with certainty; the CDR3 is given as TCRdb lists it. The rearrangement links TRBV21-1 to TRBJ2-7; the table names TRBD2, a call not compared with the DNA. TRBV21-1 is designated a pseudogene. The CDR3 length equals 11 residues, ends included. The CDR3 is CASTEVGGRNL.